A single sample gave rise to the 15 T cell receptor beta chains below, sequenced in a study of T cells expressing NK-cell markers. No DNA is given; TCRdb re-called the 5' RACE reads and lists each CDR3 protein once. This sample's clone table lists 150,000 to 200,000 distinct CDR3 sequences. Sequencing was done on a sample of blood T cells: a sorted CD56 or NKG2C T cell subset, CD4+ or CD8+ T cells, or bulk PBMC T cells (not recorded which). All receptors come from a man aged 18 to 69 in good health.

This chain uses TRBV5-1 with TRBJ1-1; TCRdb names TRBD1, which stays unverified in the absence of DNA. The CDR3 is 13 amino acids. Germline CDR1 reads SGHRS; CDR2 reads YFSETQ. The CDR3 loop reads CASSPGRGSEAFF.

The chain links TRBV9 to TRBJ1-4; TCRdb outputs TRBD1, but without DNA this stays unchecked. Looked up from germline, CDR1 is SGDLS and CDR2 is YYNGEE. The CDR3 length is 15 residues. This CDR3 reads CASSPTGDTNEKLFF.

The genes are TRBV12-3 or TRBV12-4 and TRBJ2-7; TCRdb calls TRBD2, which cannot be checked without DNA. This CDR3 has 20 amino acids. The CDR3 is CASSSLSLAGELSGAYEQYF.

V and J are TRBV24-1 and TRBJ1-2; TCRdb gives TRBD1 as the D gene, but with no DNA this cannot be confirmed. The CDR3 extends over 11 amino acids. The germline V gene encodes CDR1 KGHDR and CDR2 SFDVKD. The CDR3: CATSVGGGYTF.

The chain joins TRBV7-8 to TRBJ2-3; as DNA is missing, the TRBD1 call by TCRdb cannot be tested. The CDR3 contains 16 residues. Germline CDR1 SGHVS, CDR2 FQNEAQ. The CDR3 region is CASSLRLAGVLDTQYF.

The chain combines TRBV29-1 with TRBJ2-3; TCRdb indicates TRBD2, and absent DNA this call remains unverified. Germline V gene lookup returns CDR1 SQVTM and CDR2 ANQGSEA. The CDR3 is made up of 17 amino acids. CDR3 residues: CSVEVSGQTSSTDTQYF.

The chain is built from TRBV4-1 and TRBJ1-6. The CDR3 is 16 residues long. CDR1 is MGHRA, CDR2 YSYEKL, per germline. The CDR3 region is CASSLEGTSYNSPLHF.

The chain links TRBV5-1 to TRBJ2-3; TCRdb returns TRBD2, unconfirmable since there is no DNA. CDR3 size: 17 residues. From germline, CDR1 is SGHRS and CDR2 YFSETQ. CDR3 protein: CASSELRLATSTDTQYF.

The CDR3 is CASTPTGSTEAFF. V gene TRBV12-3 or TRBV12-4 combines with J gene TRBJ1-1; absent DNA, TCRdb's TRBD1 call cannot be checked. The length of the CDR3 is 13 residues.

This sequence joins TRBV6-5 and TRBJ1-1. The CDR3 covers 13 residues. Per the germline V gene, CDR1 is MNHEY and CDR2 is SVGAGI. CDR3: CASSFQSNTEAFF.

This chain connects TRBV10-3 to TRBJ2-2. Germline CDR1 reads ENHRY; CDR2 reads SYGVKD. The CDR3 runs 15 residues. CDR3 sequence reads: CAISDEITHTGELFF.

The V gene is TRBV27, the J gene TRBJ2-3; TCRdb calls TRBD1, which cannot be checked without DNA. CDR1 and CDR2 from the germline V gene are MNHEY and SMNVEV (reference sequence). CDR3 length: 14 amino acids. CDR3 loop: CASSLVPGADTQYF.

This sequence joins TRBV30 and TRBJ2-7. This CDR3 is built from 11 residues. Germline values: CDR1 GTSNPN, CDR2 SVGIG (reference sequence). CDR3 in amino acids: CAWSQNYEQYF.

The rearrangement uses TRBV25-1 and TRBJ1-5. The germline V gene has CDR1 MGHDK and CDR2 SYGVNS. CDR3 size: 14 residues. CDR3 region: CASSESGSSLPQHF.

The CDR3 loop reads CASSVYWGATEAFF. The J gene is TRBJ1-1, the V gene TRBV9. Germline V lookup: CDR1 SGDLS, CDR2 YYNGEE. This CDR3 region has 14 residues.